This is a list of T cell receptor beta chains from one sample in a study of T-cell memory formation after mild COVID-19. TCRdb re-analysed the 5' RACE reads in MiXCR, keeping a single row per CDR3 protein. This table has some 210,000 distinct CDR3 sequences, 27% appearing once. What was sequenced was PBMCs or a T cell subset sorted from them (not recorded which). These receptors all come from an adult woman who had mild COVID-19 (a few samples of this study predate the infection). Cell type and time point are not known. Each CDR3 is given with its conserved first and last residue. A D gene is named only where the DNA matches it firmly. Clone size, where shown, is once, few, many, or a class for clones that have expanded.

D gene: TRBD1; J gene: TRBJ2-1; V gene: TRBV5-1; clone size: many; CDR3 DNA: TGCGCCAGCAGCTTACAGGGGGCCAATGAGCAGTTCTTC; CDR3 protein: CASSLQGANEQFF
D gene: -; J gene: TRBJ1-5; V gene: TRBV5-1; clone size: -; CDR3 DNA: TGCGCCAGCAGCTTAGACAGCCCCTATCAGCCCCAGCATTTT; CDR3 protein: CASSLDSPYQPQHF
D gene: -; J gene: TRBJ2-4; V gene: TRBV5-4; clone size: -; CDR3 DNA: TGTGCCAGCAGCTTGAGGGGGGGGCATGACATTCAGTACTTC; CDR3 protein: CASSLRGGHDIQYF
D gene: -; J gene: TRBJ2-4; V gene: TRBV20-1; clone size: few; CDR3 DNA: TGCAGCCTTGTAGACAGGTCCAAAAACATTCAGTACTTC; CDR3 protein: CSLVDRSKNIQYF
D gene: -; J gene: TRBJ2-3; V gene: TRBV20-1; clone size: -; CDR3 DNA: TGCAGTGCGTTCTACCCTCAGGTCACAGATACGCAGTATTTT; CDR3 protein: CSAFYPQVTDTQYF
D gene: -; J gene: TRBJ2-7; V gene: TRBV7-2; clone size: -; CDR3 DNA: TGTGCCAGCAGCAAACAAATGGGGGTATCCTACGAGCAGTACTTC; CDR3 protein: CASSKQMGVSYEQYF
D gene: -; J gene: TRBJ2-1; V gene: TRBV19; clone size: -; CDR3 DNA: TGTGCCAGTAGTATAGACCCCGGGAGATATAATGAGCAGTTCTTC; CDR3 protein: CASSIDPGRYNEQFF
D gene: -; J gene: TRBJ1-1; V gene: TRBV5-1; clone size: -; CDR3 DNA: TGCGCCAGCAGCCTCTCCGGGGGATTGGACACTGAAGCTTTCTTT; CDR3 protein: CASSLSGGLDTEAFF
D gene: -; J gene: TRBJ1-1; V gene: TRBV5-1; clone size: -; CDR3 DNA: TGCGCCAGCAGCTGGGGATTGGGTTCTAGGGCGATGAACACTGAAGCTTTCTTT; CDR3 protein: CASSWGLGSRAMNTEAFF
D gene: -; J gene: TRBJ2-7; V gene: TRBV4-1; clone size: few; CDR3 DNA: TGCGCCAGCAGCCACCGCGAACAGGGATACGAGCAGTACTTC; CDR3 protein: CASSHREQGYEQYF
D gene: -; J gene: TRBJ2-3; V gene: TRBV5-5; clone size: -; CDR3 DNA: TGTGCCAGCAGCCCGGACATAACTAGCACAGATACGCAGTATTTT; CDR3 protein: CASSPDITSTDTQYF
D gene: -; J gene: TRBJ2-7; V gene: TRBV29-1; clone size: -; CDR3 DNA: TGCAGCGTTGTCGGGACCCTATACGAGCAGTACTTC; CDR3 protein: CSVVGTLYEQYF
D gene: -; J gene: TRBJ2-7; V gene: TRBV20-1; clone size: few; CDR3 DNA: TGCAGTGCTAGAGACAGGGCTGCTTTCTACGAGCAGTACTTC; CDR3 protein: CSARDRAAFYEQYF
D gene: TRBD1; J gene: TRBJ1-1; V gene: TRBV7-9; clone size: -; CDR3 DNA: TGTGCCATACAGGGGTCTGAAGCTTTCTTT; CDR3 protein: CAIQGSEAFF
D gene: TRBD1; J gene: TRBJ2-1; V gene: TRBV5-1; clone size: -; CDR3 DNA: TGCGCCAGCAGCCTAAAAGGAACAGGGGGCGGACTCAATGAGCAGTTCTTC; CDR3 protein: CASSLKGTGGGLNEQFF
D gene: -; J gene: TRBJ1-1; V gene: TRBV6-2/TRBV6-3; clone size: -; CDR3 DNA: TGTGCCAGCAGTTACTCGCTGCGGACTGAAGCTTTCTTT; CDR3 protein: CASSYSLRTEAFF
D gene: -; J gene: TRBJ2-2; V gene: TRBV7-9; clone size: once; CDR3 DNA: TGTGCCAGCAGCTTCGGGGTATCCGGGGAGCTGTTTTTT; CDR3 protein: CASSFGVSGELFF
D gene: -; J gene: TRBJ2-7; V gene: TRBV20-1; clone size: -; CDR3 DNA: TGCAGTGCTAGAGACGACGGCCCGATCTACGAGCAGTACTTC; CDR3 protein: CSARDDGPIYEQYF
D gene: -; J gene: TRBJ2-2; V gene: TRBV6-6; clone size: few; CDR3 DNA: TGTGCCAGCAGTATTTACAGGGCCGACACCGGGGAGCTGTTTTTT; CDR3 protein: CASSIYRADTGELFF